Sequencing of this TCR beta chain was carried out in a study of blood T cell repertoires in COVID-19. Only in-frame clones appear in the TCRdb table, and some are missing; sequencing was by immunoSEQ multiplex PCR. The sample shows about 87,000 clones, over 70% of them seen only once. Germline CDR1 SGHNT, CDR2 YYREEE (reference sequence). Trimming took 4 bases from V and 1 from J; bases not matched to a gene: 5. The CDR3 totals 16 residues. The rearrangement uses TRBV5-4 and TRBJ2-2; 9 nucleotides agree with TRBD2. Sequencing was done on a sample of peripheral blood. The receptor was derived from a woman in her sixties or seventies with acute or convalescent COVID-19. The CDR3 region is CASSPTSGLNTGELFF. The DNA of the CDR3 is TGTGCCAGCAGCCCAACTAGCGGGTTGAACACCGGGGAGCTGTTTTTT.